The 9 T cell receptor beta chains presented below share a single source sample, sequenced in a study of CD8+CD57+ T cells in acquired aplastic anemia. Genomic DNA templated the TCR beta VDJ and CDR3 profiling. In TCRdb, the reads were re-called with MiXCR into one record per CDR3 protein. This sample yields about 160,000 distinct CDR3 sequences, of which 40% to 50% are seen a single time; approximately 3% belongs to the top ten. Previously, flow cytometry had revealed CD8+CD57+ cell expansion in the patients chosen for sequencing. The sample comprised sorted CD4+, CD8+, or CD8+CD57+ T cells (not recorded which) from PBMCs. The receptors were sampled from a human donor with aplastic anemia.

The chain has TRBV9 and TRBJ1-1; D might be TRBD1 (5 bases). This CDR3 is built from 14 residues. Trimming took off 3 bases at V and 1 base at J, with 10 bases between the two ends. The germline gives CDR1 SGDLS, CDR2 YYNGEE. CDR3 protein: CASSEGLRNTEAFF. The CDR3 DNA sequence: TGTGCCAGCAGCGAGGGACTGAGGAACACTGAAGCTTTCTTT.

Comments on this clonotype: The CDR3 does not end in the conserved phenylalanine or tryptophan, so this is likely a read error. The CDR3, as DNA: TGCAGTGCTAGTATACAGCCGAACACTGAAGCTTTCTTG. Translation gives CSASIQPNTEAFL. The gene calls are TRBV20-1 and TRBJ1-1; the D is unclear. Trimming removed 3 bases from V and 1 base from J, with 9 bases in between. Germline CDR1 is DFQATT and CDR2 is SNEGSKA (reference sequence). The CDR3 is made up of 13 amino acids.

This clonotype was seen many times. The J gene is TRBJ2-3, the V gene TRBV9, with D possibly called TRBD1 or TRBD2 (5 bases each). V lost 3 bases to trimming and J lost 1 base, with 18 bases between them. The CDR3 has 17 amino acids. Germline loops: CDR1 SGDLS, CDR2 YYNGEE. The CDR3 coding sequence is TGTGCCAGCAGCGGGAGGACAAGGGGATTGGGCACAGATACGCAGTATTTT. It yields the protein CASSGRTRGLGTDTQYF.

This clonotype was detected a few times. This chain connects TRBV10-1 to TRBJ1-2; D gene ambiguous. V was pared by 0 bases and J by 3 bases, with 8 bases between. The germline CDR1 and CDR2 sequences are WNHNN and SYGVQD (reference sequence). There are 14 residues in the CDR3. Here the CDR3 DNA reads TGCGCCAGCAGTGAGTCCTCCATGGACTATGGCTACACCTTC. Residues: CASSESSMDYGYTF.

The CDR3 DNA reads as TGTGCCAGTGGGGAACAGGAGGGGGACGAGCAGTACTTC. This encodes CASGEQEGDEQYF. J is TRBJ2-7 and V is TRBV18; D is tentatively TRBD1 or TRBD2 (6 bases each). Deletions cut 9 bases from V and 5 bases from J, with 17 bases between. Germline values: CDR1 KGHSH, CDR2 LQKENI. The CDR3 runs 13 residues. Filled out from reference TRBV18 and TRBJ2-7, the complete variable domain reads NAGVMQNPRHLVRRRGQEARLRCSPMKGHSHVYWYRQLPEEGLKFMVYLQKENIIDESGMPKERFSAEFPKEGPSILRIQQVVRGDSAAYFCASGEQEGDEQYFGPGTRLTVT.

This sequence joins TRBV24-1 and TRBJ1-5, with D perhaps TRBD1 (6 bases). CDR1 and CDR2 (germline): KGHDR, SFDVKD. V dropped 4 bases and J dropped 0 bases, with 12 bases sitting between them. The CDR3 has 16 residues. CDR3 in amino acids: CATSDKTGYSNQPQHF. CDR3 in DNA: TGTGCCACCAGTGACAAGACAGGATATAGCAATCAGCCCCAGCATTTT.

This clonotype was recorded many times. V is TRBV12-5 and J is TRBJ2-7; tentative D call: TRBD1 (6 bases). Germline V gene data show CDR1 as LGHNT and CDR2 as FRNRAP. The CDR3 runs 15 residues. Trimming cost V 3 bases and J 2 bases, with 14 bases left between them. The CDR3 loop is CASGFTQQGAYEQYF. The DNA of the CDR3 is TGTGCTAGTGGTTTTACCCAACAGGGTGCCTACGAGCAGTACTTC.

The sample holds many counts of this clonotype. The CDR3 sequence: CASSTGSTDNSPLHF. In DNA, the CDR3 is TGTGCCAGCAGCACCGGCTCCACGGATAATTCACCCCTCCACTTT. The chain employs TRBV7-3 and TRBJ1-6; no firm D call. The V gene's germline CDR1 is SGHTA and CDR2 FQGTGA. V was trimmed by 5 bases and J by 5 bases, leaving 13 bases between them. CDR3 size: 15 residues.

This clonotype showed up just a few times. The chain combines TRBV5-5 with TRBJ2-2; D gene uncertain. Trimming cost V 0 bases and J 3 bases, with 9 bases left between them. The CDR3 is 15 residues long. Per the germline V gene, CDR1 is SGHKS and CDR2 is YYEKEE (reference sequence). The CDR3, as DNA: TGTGCCAGCAGCTTGGCCTCCTTAGACACCGGGGAGCTGTTTTTT. Translated: CASSLASLDTGELFF.